The rows below give T cell receptor beta chains drawn from one sample of a study of blood T cell repertoires in COVID-19. Assay: immunoSEQ multiplex PCR; the TCRdb copy retains only in-frame clones and omits some. The data hold 200,000 to 250,000 clones, with roughly 87% observed a single time. Sample: PBMCs or T cells enriched from blood (not recorded which). Receptor source: a young man who had recovered from COVID-19. The CDR3 runs from the conserved cysteine through the conserved F or W. Fields, in order: J gene, V gene, CDR3 protein.

j_call: TRBJ1-2
v_call: TRBV7-9
cdr3_aa: CASSRRGGIANYGYTF

j_call: TRBJ1-2
v_call: TRBV7-9
cdr3_aa: CASSLEEIGYTF

j_call: TRBJ2-1
v_call: TRBV10-3
cdr3_aa: CAISDGLAGSTTRSNEQFF

j_call: TRBJ1-6
v_call: TRBV14
cdr3_aa: CASSQARGLYSPLHF

j_call: TRBJ2-2
v_call: TRBV28
cdr3_aa: CASSQEQLTNTGELFF

j_call: TRBJ1-2
v_call: TRBV25-1
cdr3_aa: CASSARPGEPGIGYTF

j_call: TRBJ2-7
v_call: TRBV7-2
cdr3_aa: CASSHGLARTLGRDYEQYF

j_call: TRBJ1-3
v_call: TRBV2
cdr3_aa: CATQVRSGNTIYF

j_call: TRBJ2-3
v_call: TRBV25-1
cdr3_aa: CASGERGSGEDTQYF

j_call: TRBJ1-1
v_call: TRBV5-8
cdr3_aa: CASSLPRGVTEAFF

j_call: TRBJ2-7
v_call: TRBV3-1/TRBV3-2
cdr3_aa: CASSQDLYRGNEQYF

j_call: TRBJ2-1
v_call: TRBV25-1
cdr3_aa: CASSRQDRVNEQFF

j_call: TRBJ2-1
v_call: TRBV4-2
cdr3_aa: CASSPSGGAVGNEQFF